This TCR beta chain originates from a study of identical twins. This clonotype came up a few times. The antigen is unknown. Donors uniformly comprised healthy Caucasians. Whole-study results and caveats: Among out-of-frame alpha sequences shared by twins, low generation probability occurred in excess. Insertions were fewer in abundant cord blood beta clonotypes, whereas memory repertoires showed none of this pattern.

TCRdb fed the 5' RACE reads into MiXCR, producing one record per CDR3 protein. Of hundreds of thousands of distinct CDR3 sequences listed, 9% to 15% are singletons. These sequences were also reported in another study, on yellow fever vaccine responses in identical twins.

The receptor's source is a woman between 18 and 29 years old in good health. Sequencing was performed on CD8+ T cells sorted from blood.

The chain's CDR3 is CSAGGGETYNEQFF. The CDR3 nucleotides are TGCAGCGCCGGGGGGGGAGAGACCTACAATGAGCAGTTCTTC. The chain employs TRBV29-1 and TRBJ2-1; 8 bases are a match to TRBD2. This CDR3 region has 14 residues. From germline, CDR1 is SQVTM and CDR2 ANQGSEA. V was pared by 7 bases and J by 2 bases, with 7 bases of the junction left unmatched.